This section outlines one T cell receptor beta chain sequence together with its context. Its antigen is not known. This specimen belongs to a study of post-analysis software for immune sequencing data. Study details: Patients with relapsing-remitting, secondary progressive and progressive-relapsing multiple sclerosis courses were all represented. Study-level points and caveats: Roughly five TRBV segments appeared more often in patients than in controls, and TRBV5-6, TRBV5-1 and TRBV20-1 were among these.

Each TCR beta cDNA library carried unique molecular identifiers. Input amounts of roughly 1 to 10 million T cells were used. These gave some 500,000 cDNA molecules, so each molecule approximated one T cell. TCRdb ran MiXCR on the PCR reads and lists one entry per CDR3 protein. The sample has 750,000 to 900,000 distinct CDR3 sequences, around 42% seen once. CDR1 and CDR2 from the germline V gene are DFQATT and SNEGSKA (reference sequence). This CDR3 contains 13 residues. Source material: blood. The V gene is TRBV20-1, the J gene TRBJ2-5; D is ambiguous. The J call is uncertain, as TRBJ2-7 better fits the DNA end. This receptor was obtained from a girl aged 5-17 years with multiple sclerosis. The CDR3 DNA is TGCAGTGCTACGAACGAGCTTTCCTACGAGCAGTACTTC. Protein product: CSATNELSYEQYF.